The TCR beta chain under discussion was sequenced for a study of T cell repertoires in cytomegalovirus infection (dated by TCRdb to between 2019 and 2020). In terms of the full investigation: Recently identified HLA-C-restricted CMV epitopes, whose presentation resists viral immunomodulation, were targeted by peptide stimulations together with well-studied HLA-B-restricted epitopes. Donor HLA type was relevant to the analysis, because carriage of CMV infection together with the matching HLA type was indicated by public TCR beta signatures.

Sequencing used an Illumina HiSeq 1500. Through fastp at Q25 and MiXCR, TCRdb rebuilt clones from the public reads, retaining in-frame beta chains. Every CDR3 protein is listed once, alongside the most common genes and DNA of its rows. The sample table lists roughly 860,000 distinct CDR3 sequences, 30% to 35% of them with a count of one. The ten largest clones take up 12% of the sample. This clonotype was counted only a few times. It has no known antigen specificity. Base quality data are lacking; no much larger clone is found one base away. The CDR3 has 14 amino acids, counting the end cysteine and phenylalanine. Only the CDR3 region is kept as DNA, spanning 42 bases read in frame from base 1. V was cut back by 6 bases and J by 2 bases, leaving a gap of 13 bases between them. Looking up the germline V gene yields CDR1 MNHNS and CDR2 SASEGT. What this sample's treatment or condition label stands for: in vitro stimulation with specific CMV peptide epitopes to enrich CMV-specific T cells.

On the study overall, not on this receptor specifically: The ex vivo response was dominated by HLA-C-restricted CMV-specific TCR beta clonotypes, and the single most frequent clonotype in two of eight donors was supplied by these HLA-C-restricted clonotypes. In both this cohort and an independent roughly 350-donor cohort, the cumulative frequency of public TCR beta family members distinguished carriers of CMV infection plus the relevant HLA type.

The rearrangement joined TRBV6-1 to TRBJ1-2, with a tentative D gene TRBD1 over 6 matching bases. This sample comprised cultured CD8+ T cells from PBMCs, obtained from culture after CMV antigen stimulation. This receptor was identified in a human donor in good health (CMV status not recorded). Some clones in this sample may be carry-over from other donors' samples. The CDR3 is CASSRQEKNYGYTF. Here is the DNA: TGTGCCAGCAGCCGACAGGAAAAGAACTATGGCTACACCTTC.